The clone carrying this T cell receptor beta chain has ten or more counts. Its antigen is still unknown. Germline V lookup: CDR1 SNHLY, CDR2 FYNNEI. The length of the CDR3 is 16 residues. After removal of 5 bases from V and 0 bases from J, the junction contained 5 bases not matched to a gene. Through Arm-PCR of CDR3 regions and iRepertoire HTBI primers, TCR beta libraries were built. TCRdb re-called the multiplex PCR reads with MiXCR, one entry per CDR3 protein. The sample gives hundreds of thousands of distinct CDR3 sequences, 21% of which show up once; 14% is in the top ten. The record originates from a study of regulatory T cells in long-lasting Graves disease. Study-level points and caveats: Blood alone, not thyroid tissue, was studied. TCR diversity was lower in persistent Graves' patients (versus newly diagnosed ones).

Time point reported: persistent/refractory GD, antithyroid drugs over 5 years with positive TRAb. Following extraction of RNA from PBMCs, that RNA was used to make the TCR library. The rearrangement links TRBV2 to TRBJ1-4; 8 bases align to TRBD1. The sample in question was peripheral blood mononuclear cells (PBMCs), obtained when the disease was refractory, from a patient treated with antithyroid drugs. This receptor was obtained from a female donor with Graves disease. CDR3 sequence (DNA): TGTGCCAGCAGTTGGTCAGGGGGCTCAACTAATGAAAAACTGTTTTTT. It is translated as CASSWSGGSTNEKLFF.